A selection of T cell receptor beta chains follows, all from one sample in a study of vaccination effects on CD4 cells after COVID-19. This table comes from immunoSEQ multiplex PCR, and its TCRdb copy is limited to in-frame clones, with some not included. Among tens of thousands of clones, around 67% were seen once, and the ten largest hold around 20%. Their target antigens are unknown. The sample consisted of CD4+ T cells from PBMCs cultured with SARS-CoV-2 spike peptides, taken before COVID-19 vaccination. The receptor source for this set is a human donor who received a COVID-19 vaccine. The conserved cysteine and the conserved F or W are not part of the CDR3 here. A clone size is listed for some rows: how often the clone was seen (once, few, many), or a class if it is expanded.

TRBV5-1,once,ASTQRIGTGELF
TRBV24-1,.,ATSDSYRDRSGGEQY
TRBV15,.,ATSRTTGAKNTEAF
TRBV2,few,ASSGGKLELF
TRBV27,few,ASSLGETGELF
TRBV10-1,few,ASSDGGHYNEQF
TRBV30,few,AWSDSSNQPQH
TRBV5-4,few,ASSSGGAEYEQY
TRBV7-9,few,ASSYGQAGSPLH
TRBV28,.,ASSRGRSYEQY
TRBV5-4,.,ASSRAGGGGSYNSPLH
TRBV19,.,ASSIKGGRDGYT
TRBV6-2/TRBV6-3,.,ASSYSGQGARPQH
TRBV28,.,ASSLWLRGTSGRDEHNEQF
TRBV10-2,.,ASGNRDGYT
TRBV19,once,ASSQGAGVFQSQH
TRBV4-1,few,ASSQGTGNNSPLH
TRBV19,.,ASRRTGLMNTEAF
TRBV6-5,.,ASNPRTGGRGEQY
TRBV11-2,.,ASRPGQGKAF
TRBV19,.,ASSLSGSGKTQY
TRBV3-1/TRBV3-2,.,ASSQALIGYRVEKLF
TRBV12-3/TRBV12-4,.,ATSTTVNTEAF
TRBV5-1,.,ASSSQSGFGQF
TRBV6-1,.,ASSEAYMNTEAF
TRBV7-9,.,ASSSPPGLAGGITGELF
TRBV11-2,.,ASSLEPGALAGT
TRBV28,.,ASLRGGYEQY
TRBV3-1/TRBV3-2,.,ASSQDPSGRYKQF
TRBV5-8,.,ASSLRQGTETQY
TRBV11-3,few,ASSLGTGSGELF
TRBV2,.,ASKRGLAEETQY
TRBV27,.,ASRTGANTGELF
TRBV4-2,.,ASSQDSAASGANVLT
TRBV28,.,ASSTRASPTPQETQY
TRBV6-5,.,ASTRTGSIQETQY
TRBV5-1,.,ASSLWGNTEAF
TRBV20-1,.,SASRGSLSYEQY
TRBV7-9,.,ASTQSGPYEQY
TRBV18,.,ASSPPYPARSSYEQY
TRBV6-2/TRBV6-3,few,ASSQTGGYT
TRBV6-5,.,ASSYSSVLKIDEQY
TRBV7-2,.,ASSGRGLLSYGYT
TRBV7-2,.,ASSLGRPAPHEQF
TRBV4-2,few,ASSQTPGNTEAF
TRBV7-9,.,ASRLQGVAYNSPLH
TRBV5-1,.,ASSYDRGLAGELF
TRBV5-1,.,ASSFGRGQETQY